A single sample is the source of the 7 T cell receptor beta chains below, sequenced in a study of Graves' ophthalmopathy and Graves' hyperthyroidism. Scientists amplified the TCR beta CDR3 regions from RNA transcripts. RT-PCR was first run with HTBI primers, then multiplex PCR in a second round. From the multiplex PCR reads, TCRdb called clonotypes with MiXCR, one entry per CDR3 protein. The sample has some 1.1 million distinct CDR3 sequences; 35% to 40% are singletons. The sequencing input was peripheral blood or thyroid tissue (not recorded which). The origin of the receptors is an adult man with Graves' hyperthyroidism.

The chain employs TRBV28 and TRBJ2-7; 8 bases are shared with TRBD1. V lost 7 bases to trimming and J lost 4 bases; unmatched junction nucleotides: 9. Germline loops: CDR1 MDHEN, CDR2 SYDVKM. The CDR3 runs to 14 residues. The CDR3 reads CASNNRDRTYEQYF. The CDR3 DNA sequence: TGTGCCAGCAATAACCGGGACAGGACGTACGAGCAGTACTTC.

This clonotype was seen repeatedly, ten times or more. J is TRBJ2-7 and V is TRBV29-1, with unresolved D. Germline V gives CDR1 SQVTM, CDR2 ANQGSEA. The length of the CDR3 is 12 residues. Trimming stripped 4 bases from V and 1 base from J, with 8 bases between. The CDR3 region has the DNA TGCAGCGTTGCCCCTAGATCCTACGAGCAGTACTTC. This codes for CSVAPRSYEQYF.

This chain joins TRBV9 and TRBJ1-2, with 7 bases fitting TRBD1. The CDR3 spans 14 residues. Germline-derived CDR1 and CDR2 are SGDLS and YYNGEE. Trimming at V came to 4 bases and at J to 2 bases, leaving 5 bases not matched to a gene. Written as DNA, the CDR3 is TGTGCCAGCAGCTACGAGGGGGCAAACTATGGCTACACCTTC. Its translation is CASSYEGANYGYTF. Complete variable domain (other parts from reference TRBV9 and TRBJ1-2): DSGVTQTPKHLITATGQRVTLRCSPRSGDLSVYWYQQSLDQGLQFLIQYYNGEERAKGNILERFSAQQFPDLHSELNLSSLELGDSALYFCASSYEGANYGYTFGSGTRLTVV.

A remark on this clonotype: One junction end does not reproduce the germline sequence, and a read error may be involved. This sequence joins TRBV10-3 and TRBJ1-1, with D hard to call. Germline CDR1 is ENHRY and CDR2 is SYGVKD. This CDR3 is built from 13 residues. DNA of the CDR3: TGTACCATCACCAGCCTCAGTAACACTGAAGCTTTCTTT. It translates to CTITSLSNTEAFF.

The chain employs TRBV5-6 and TRBJ1-4, with D perhaps TRBD1 (5 bases). Germline V gene sequence: CDR1 SGHDT, CDR2 YYEEEE. The length of the CDR3 is 14 residues. The V end was cut by 4 bases, the J end by 6 bases, with 13 bases between. The CDR3 DNA sequence: TGTGCCAGCAGCCCGGCATGGGGGGATGAAAAACTGTTTTTT. It codes for CASSPAWGDEKLFF.

Many counts were recorded for this clonotype. This chain connects TRBV29-1 to TRBJ2-5, with D tentatively TRBD2 (6 bases). The CDR3 runs 13 residues. Trimming removed 1 base at V and 2 bases at J, with 8 bases between. CDR1 and CDR2 (germline): SQVTM, ANQGSEA. The CDR3 is CSVEVAVQETQYF. For the CDR3, the DNA is TGCAGCGTTGAAGTAGCGGTTCAAGAGACCCAGTACTTC.

The chain combines TRBV20-1 with TRBJ1-5, with TRBD1 matching over 7 bases. After removal of 1 base from V and 5 bases from J, the junction contained 11 bases not matched to a gene. From germline, CDR1 is DFQATT and CDR2 SNEGSKA (reference sequence). The CDR3 runs 16 residues. The CDR3 here is CSARGTRDRNYQPQHF. CDR3 DNA sequence: TGCAGTGCTAGAGGCACCCGGGACAGAAATTATCAGCCCCAGCATTTT.